Below, 23 T cell receptor beta chains from the same sample are listed, as sequenced in a study of blood T cell repertoires in COVID-19. Generated by immunoSEQ multiplex PCR, the TCRdb table keeps only in-frame clones and is missing some. The repertoire consists of over 200,000 clones, with roughly nine tenths occurring once and the leading ten covering around 0.85%. Sequenced: peripheral blood. These receptors all stem from a man aged 55 to 70 with COVID-19, enrolled during active disease.

V gene TRBV6-5 combines with J gene TRBJ2-3; D is uncertain. CDR1 is MNHEY and CDR2 is SVGAGI in the germline V gene. V was shortened by 6 bases and J by 2 bases, with 12 bases between the two germline ends. This CDR3 is 14 amino acids long. CDR3: CASSESPNTDTQYF. CDR3 nucleotide sequence: TGTGCCAGCAGCGAGAGTCCTAACACAGATACGCAGTATTTT.

This rearrangement joins TRBV7-9 to TRBJ1-5; 10 positions match TRBD1. CDR1 and CDR2 from the germline V gene are SEHNR and FQNEAQ (reference sequence). The V and J ends lost 6 bases and 7 bases, in that order; junction bases with no gene match: 6. CDR3 length: 14 amino acids. The CDR3 region is CASRSGTGEQPQHF. CDR3 in DNA: TGTGCCAGCAGATCCGGGACAGGGGAACAGCCCCAGCATTTT. The whole variable domain, remainder taken from reference TRBV7-9 and TRBJ1-5, is DTGVSQNPRHKITKRGQNVTFRCDPISEHNRLYWYRQTLGQGPEFLTYFQNEAQLEKSRLLSDRFSAERPKGSFSTLEIQRTEQGDSAMYLCASRSGTGEQPQHFGDGTRLSIL.

This clone was found once. The rearrangement links TRBV11-3 to TRBJ2-2; D is possibly TRBD2 (6 bases). This CDR3 has 17 amino acids. Between the trimmed V and J ends, which lost 5 bases and 2 bases, there was a span of 18 bases. Germline lookup yields CDR1 SGHNT and CDR2 YENEEA. The CDR3 protein is CASSHNRRGHNTGELFF. In DNA form, the CDR3 reads TGTGCCAGCAGCCACAATAGGAGGGGTCACAACACCGGGGAGCTGTTTTTT. Supplemented by reference TRBV11-3 and TRBJ2-2, the full variable domain reads EAGVVQSPRYKIIEKKQPVAFWCNPISGHNTLYWYLQNLGQGPELLIRYENEEAVDDSQLPKDRFSAERLKGVDSTLKIQPAELGDSAVYLCASSHNRRGHNTGELFFGEGSRLTVL.

The V call is TRBV5-1, the J call TRBJ1-1, with 9 bases aligning to TRBD1. V lost 3 bases and J lost 8; bases outside the gene matches: 8. CDR1 and CDR2 (germline): SGHRS, YFSETQ. There are 14 residues in the CDR3. The CDR3 here is CASSSQGAGFEAFF. CDR3 sequence (DNA): TGCGCCAGCAGCTCACAGGGGGCAGGGTTCGAAGCTTTCTTT.

This chain uses TRBV3-1 (or the pseudogene TRBV3-2) with TRBJ2-1; weak D call: TRBD2 (5 bases). Trimming shortened V by 0 bases and J by 6 bases, and 12 bases separated the two germline ends. The CDR3 length is 15 residues. Germline CDR1 is LGHDT and CDR2 is YNNKEL (reference sequence). The CDR3 here is CASSQEGLAGNEQFF. As DNA, the CDR3 is TGTGCCAGCAGCCAAGAGGGTCTAGCAGGCAATGAGCAGTTCTTC.

The chain employs TRBV3-1 (or the pseudogene TRBV3-2) and TRBJ2-1; 7 nucleotides match TRBD1. Germline V gives CDR1 LGHDT, CDR2 YNNKEL (reference sequence). The CDR3 is 13 residues long. The ends lost 8 bases at V and 9 bases at J; junction bases unmatched: 10. The CDR3, as DNA: TGTGCCAGCCGGAAAGGACAGGTCGGTGAGCAGTTCTTC. Translation: CASRKGQVGEQFF.

The chain has TRBV12-3 or TRBV12-4 and TRBJ2-7; 9 bases agree with TRBD1. V lost 3 bases, J lost 6 bases, and 3 bases stayed unmatched. This CDR3 has 13 amino acids. The CDR3 sequence is CASSLGTGSEQYF. The CDR3 DNA reads as TGTGCCAGCAGTTTGGGGACAGGGTCCGAGCAGTACTTC.

CDR3 amino acids: CASSLEPATVPYEQYF. The CDR3 DNA is TGCGCCAGCAGCTTGGAGCCGGCGACTGTCCCATACGAGCAGTACTTC. V usage is TRBV5-1 and J usage is TRBJ2-7; D is uncertain. The CDR3 totals 16 residues. Trimming stripped 0 bases from V and 4 bases from J, with 17 bases between. Germline-derived CDR1 and CDR2 are SGHRS and YFSETQ. Looking up the rest from reference TRBV5-1 and TRBJ2-7 gives the full variable domain: KAGVTQTPRYLIKTRGQQVTLSCSPISGHRSVSWYQQTPGQGLQFLFEYFSETQRNKGNFPGRFSGRQFSNSRSEMNVSTLELGDSALYLCASSLEPATVPYEQYFGPGTRLTVT.

The J gene is TRBJ2-7, the V gene TRBV2; 7 nucleotides line up with TRBD1. The junction had 11 bases not matched to a gene; V was cut back by 6 bases and J by 3 bases. The CDR3 has 15 residues. CDR1 and CDR2 from the germline V gene are SNHLY and FYNNEI. CDR3 protein: CASSDRSGQIYEQYF. In DNA form, the CDR3 reads TGTGCCAGCAGCGACCGCTCGGGACAGATCTACGAGCAGTACTTC.

The chain links TRBV7-9 to TRBJ1-6, with 7 bases that match TRBD1. This CDR3 comprises 18 residues. In germline, CDR1 is SEHNR, CDR2 FQNEAQ (reference sequence). With 1 base clipped from V and 6 bases from J, the junction kept 12 bases outside the gene matches. CDR3 sequence (DNA): TGTGCCAGCAGCTTAGAAGTTGGAGGGGGCTTGGTTAATTCACCCCTCCACTTT. Translation: CASSLEVGGGLVNSPLHF. Complete variable domain (other parts from reference TRBV7-9 and TRBJ1-6): DTGVSQNPRHKITKRGQNVTFRCDPISEHNRLYWYRQTLGQGPEFLTYFQNEAQLEKSRLLSDRFSAERPKGSFSTLEIQRTEQGDSAMYLCASSLEVGGGLVNSPLHFGNGTRLTVT.

The V and J genes are TRBV5-1 and TRBJ2-7, with D perhaps assigned TRBD1 or TRBD2 (7 bases each). Trimming pared 4 bases from V and 4 bases from J, leaving 30 bases between. Looked up from germline, CDR1 is SGHRS and CDR2 is YFSETQ. The CDR3 length is 19 residues. In DNA form, the CDR3 reads TGCGCCAGCAGCCTGGACAGGCGAACCGCTGGGGGGGATGGTTACGAGCAGTACTTC. Amino acid sequence: CASSLDRRTAGGDGYEQYF.

V gene TRBV21-1 combines with J gene TRBJ1-1; the table's D call of TRBD1 was not tested on the DNA. TRBV21-1 is listed as a pseudogene. The CDR3 runs 15 residues. The CDR3 spells CASSHRQGPVSEAFF. CDR3 in DNA: TGTGCCAGCAGCCATCGACAGGGGCCGGTCAGTGAAGCTTTCTTT.

V gene TRBV3-1 (or the pseudogene TRBV3-2) combines with J gene TRBJ2-1; D possibly corresponds to TRBD1 (6 bases). Trimming left V 0 bases short and J 5 bases short, with 11 bases between. There are 15 residues in the CDR3. In germline, CDR1 is LGHDT, CDR2 YNNKEL (reference sequence). The CDR3 bases are TGTGCCAGCAGCCAAGACATTAGGGGGAACAATGAGCAGTTCTTC. It specifies CASSQDIRGNNEQFF.

This chain uses TRBV21-1 with TRBJ1-1; TRBD1 is taken as the D call from the table, unchecked against the DNA. TRBV21-1 is classified as a pseudogene. The CDR3 has 17 residues. The chain's CDR3 is CASSNHGQGARGVGAFF. The CDR3 bases are TGTGCCAGCAGCAATCACGGACAGGGGGCGAGGGGGGTCGGAGCTTTCTTT.

The chain combines TRBV6-2 or TRBV6-3 with TRBJ2-1; 8 nucleotides match TRBD2. CDR1 and CDR2 (germline): MNHEY, SVGEGT. Trimming removed 0 bases from V and 5 bases from J; junction bases left unmatched: 3. CDR3 length: 15 residues. Here the CDR3 reads CASSYSGLGNNEQFF. The CDR3 coding sequence is TGTGCCAGCAGTTACTCGGGACTAGGTAACAATGAGCAGTTCTTC.

Remarks on this clone: Compared with germline, one end of the junction differs, possibly owing to a read error. V usage is TRBV10-3 and J usage is TRBJ1-5; the match to TRBD1 covers 8 bases. Germline V gene lookup returns CDR1 ENHRY and CDR2 SYGVKD. The CDR3 is 15 residues long. The CDR3 reads CAIGEDRVANQPQHF. The CDR3 DNA reads TGTGCCATCGGTGAGGACAGGGTAGCCAATCAGCCCCAGCATTTT.

The CDR3 DNA reads TGTGCCAGCAGCTTCCTTTTGACTAGCGGCACAGATACGCAGTATTTT. Its protein is CASSFLLTSGTDTQYF. The chain uses TRBV7-6 and TRBJ2-3, with 8 bases identical to TRBD2. Germline V gene lookup returns CDR1 SGHVS and CDR2 FNYEAQ. This CDR3 contains 16 residues. V shed 3 bases, J shed 1 base, and the junction held 6 bases outside the gene matches.

The V call is TRBV13, the J call TRBJ1-1; 7 positions agree with TRBD1. Looked up from germline, CDR1 is PRHDT and CDR2 is FYEKMQ (reference sequence). This CDR3 contains 13 residues. With V trimmed by 5 bases and J by 10 bases, 10 bases remained unmatched. CDR3 sequence (DNA): TGTGCCAGCAGCGTTGACAGGGATGGGTCAGCTTTCTTT. Its translation: CASSVDRDGSAFF.

V and J are TRBV7-2 and TRBJ2-7, with a weak D call TRBD1 (5 bases). There are 16 residues in the CDR3. The germline gives CDR1 SGHTA, CDR2 FQGNSA. V lost 0 bases and J 7 bases, leaving 19 bases between the germline ends. The chain's CDR3 is CASSLAGLESRGEQYF. For the CDR3, the DNA is TGTGCCAGCAGCTTAGCGGGGCTTGAGTCCCGTGGGGAGCAGTACTTC.

CDR3 sequence: CASSQERLAGGKYFF. DNA of the CDR3: TGTGCCAGCAGCCAAGAGCGACTAGCGGGGGGGAAATACTTCTTC. The chain couples TRBV3-1 (or the pseudogene TRBV3-2) to TRBJ2-1, with 14 nucleotides matching TRBD2. The CDR3 spans 15 residues. V gave up 0 bases and J gave up 16 bases; unmatched junction bases: 8. The V gene's germline CDR1 is LGHDT and CDR2 YNNKEL (reference sequence).

CDR3 DNA: TGTGCAAGTCGCCACCCCTCGGGGGGCCCATATTCACCCCTCCACTTT. This codes for CASRHPSGGPYSPLHF. This sequence joins TRBV12-2 and TRBJ1-6. TRBV12-2 is a known pseudogene. There are 16 residues in the CDR3.

The rearrangement joins TRBV2 to TRBJ1-1; TRBD1 agrees at 11 bases. With V trimmed by 6 bases and J by 5 bases, 8 bases remained unmatched. CDR3 length equals 15 residues. From germline, CDR1 is SNHLY and CDR2 FYNNEI. The CDR3 spells CASRERTGGGTEAFF. The CDR3, as DNA: TGTGCCAGCAGGGAACGGACAGGGGGCGGGACTGAAGCTTTCTTT.

This clone has more than one count but fewer than ten. The sample carries other DNA sequences with the same CDR3. This chain connects TRBV18 to TRBJ1-4, with D uncertain. The CDR3 runs to 14 residues. The ends were cut back, 3 bases at V and 2 bases at J, with 7 bases in the middle. CDR1 is KGHSH, CDR2 LQKENI, per germline. The CDR3 coding sequence is TGTGCCAGCTCACCCTCCGCGACTAATGAAAAACTGTTTTTT. Translating gives CASSPSATNEKLFF.